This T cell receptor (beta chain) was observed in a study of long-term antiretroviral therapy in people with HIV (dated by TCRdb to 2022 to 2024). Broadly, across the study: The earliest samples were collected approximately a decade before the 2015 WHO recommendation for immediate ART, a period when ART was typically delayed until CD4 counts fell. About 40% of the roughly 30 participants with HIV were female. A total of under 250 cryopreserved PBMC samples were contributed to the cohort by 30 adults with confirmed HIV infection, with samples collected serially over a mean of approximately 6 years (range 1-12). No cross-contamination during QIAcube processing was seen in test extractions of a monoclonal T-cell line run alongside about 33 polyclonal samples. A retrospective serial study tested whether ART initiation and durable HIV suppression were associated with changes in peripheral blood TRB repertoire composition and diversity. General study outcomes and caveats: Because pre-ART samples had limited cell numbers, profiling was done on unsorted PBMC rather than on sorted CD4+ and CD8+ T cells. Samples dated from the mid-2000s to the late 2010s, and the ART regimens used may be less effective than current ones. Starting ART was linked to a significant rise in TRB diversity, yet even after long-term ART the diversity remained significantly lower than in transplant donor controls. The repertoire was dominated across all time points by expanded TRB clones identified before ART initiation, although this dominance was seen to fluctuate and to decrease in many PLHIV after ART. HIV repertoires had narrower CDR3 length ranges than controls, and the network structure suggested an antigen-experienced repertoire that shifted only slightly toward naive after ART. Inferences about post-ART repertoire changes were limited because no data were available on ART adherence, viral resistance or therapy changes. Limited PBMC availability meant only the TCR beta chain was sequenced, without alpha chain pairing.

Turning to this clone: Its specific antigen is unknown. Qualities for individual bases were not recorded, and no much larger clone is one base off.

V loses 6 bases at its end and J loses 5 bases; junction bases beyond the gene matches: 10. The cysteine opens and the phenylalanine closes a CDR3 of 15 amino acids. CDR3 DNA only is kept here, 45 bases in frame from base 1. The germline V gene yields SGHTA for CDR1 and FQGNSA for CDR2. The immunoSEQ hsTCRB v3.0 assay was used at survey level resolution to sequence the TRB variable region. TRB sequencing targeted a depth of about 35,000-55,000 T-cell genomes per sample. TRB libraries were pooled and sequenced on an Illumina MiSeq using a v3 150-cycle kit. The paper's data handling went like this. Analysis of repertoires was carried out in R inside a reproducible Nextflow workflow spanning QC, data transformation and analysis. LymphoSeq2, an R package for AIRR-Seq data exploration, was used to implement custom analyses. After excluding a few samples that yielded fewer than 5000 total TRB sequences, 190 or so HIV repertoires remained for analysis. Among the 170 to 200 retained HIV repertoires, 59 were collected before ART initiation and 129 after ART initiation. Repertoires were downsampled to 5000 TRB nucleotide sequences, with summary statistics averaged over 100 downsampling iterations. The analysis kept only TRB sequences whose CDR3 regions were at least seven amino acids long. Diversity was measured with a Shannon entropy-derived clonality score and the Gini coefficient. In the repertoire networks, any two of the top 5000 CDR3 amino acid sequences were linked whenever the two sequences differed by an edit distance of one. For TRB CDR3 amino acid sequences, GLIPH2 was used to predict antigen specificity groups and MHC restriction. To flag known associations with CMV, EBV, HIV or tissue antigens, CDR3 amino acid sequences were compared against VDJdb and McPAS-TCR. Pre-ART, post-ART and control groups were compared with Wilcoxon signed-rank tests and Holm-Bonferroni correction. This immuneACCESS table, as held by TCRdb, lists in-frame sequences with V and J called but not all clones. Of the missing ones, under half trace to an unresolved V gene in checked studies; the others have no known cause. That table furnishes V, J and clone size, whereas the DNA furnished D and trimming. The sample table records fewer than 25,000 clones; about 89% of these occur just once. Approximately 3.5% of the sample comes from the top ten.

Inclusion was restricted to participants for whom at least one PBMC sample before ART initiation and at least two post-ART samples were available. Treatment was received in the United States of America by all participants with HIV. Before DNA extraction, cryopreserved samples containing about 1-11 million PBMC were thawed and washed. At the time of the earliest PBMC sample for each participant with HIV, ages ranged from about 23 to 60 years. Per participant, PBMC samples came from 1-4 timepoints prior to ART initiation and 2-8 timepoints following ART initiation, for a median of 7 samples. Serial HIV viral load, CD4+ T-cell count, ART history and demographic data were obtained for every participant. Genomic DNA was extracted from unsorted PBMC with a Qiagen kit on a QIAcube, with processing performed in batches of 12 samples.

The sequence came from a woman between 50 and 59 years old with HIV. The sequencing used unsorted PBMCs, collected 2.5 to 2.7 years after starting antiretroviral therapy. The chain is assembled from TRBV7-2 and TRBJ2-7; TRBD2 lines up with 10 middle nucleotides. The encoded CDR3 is CASSGVGTSANEQYF. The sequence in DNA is TGTGCCAGCAGTGGGGTGGGGACTAGCGCTAACGAGCAGTACTTC.